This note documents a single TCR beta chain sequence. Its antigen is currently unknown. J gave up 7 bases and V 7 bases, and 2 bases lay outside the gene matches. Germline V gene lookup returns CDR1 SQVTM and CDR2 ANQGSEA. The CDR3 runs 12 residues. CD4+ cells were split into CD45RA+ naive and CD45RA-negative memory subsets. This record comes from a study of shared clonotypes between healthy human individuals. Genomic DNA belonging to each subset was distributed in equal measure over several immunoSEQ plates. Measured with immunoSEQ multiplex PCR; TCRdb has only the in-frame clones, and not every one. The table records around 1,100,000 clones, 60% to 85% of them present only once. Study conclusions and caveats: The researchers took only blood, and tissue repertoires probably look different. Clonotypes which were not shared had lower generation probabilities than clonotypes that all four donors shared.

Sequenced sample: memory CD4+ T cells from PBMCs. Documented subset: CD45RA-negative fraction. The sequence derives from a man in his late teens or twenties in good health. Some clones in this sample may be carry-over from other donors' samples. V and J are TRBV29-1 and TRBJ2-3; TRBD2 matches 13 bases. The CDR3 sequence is CSAGTSGNTQYF. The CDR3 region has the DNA TGCAGCGCCGGGACTAGCGGGAATACGCAGTATTTT.